This TCR beta chain was sequenced in a study of tumor-infiltrating lymphocytes in primary liver carcinoma. In the study overall: Male and female patients aged 30 to 69 years made up the cohort.

The CDR3 spans 14 residues. The germline V gene has CDR1 WNHNN and CDR2 SYGVQD (reference sequence). Total RNA amounting to approximately 460 ng was the source from which TCR beta cDNA was made with a constant-region primer. Slightly modified ARM-PCR with three nested multiplex PCR rounds yielded TCR beta libraries. The two initial PCR rounds, nine to eleven cycles each, used TRBV1-TRBV30 forward and C-beta reverse primers. TCRdb re-called the multiplex PCR reads with MiXCR, one entry per CDR3 protein. The sample yields 330,000 or so distinct CDR3 sequences, 65% seen once. Germline DNA was also extracted, while the blood RNA originated from unsorted whole blood. Chronic HBV infection, which was untreated, was present in the patients. Study-wide results and caveats: Tumors and blood were compared for top-250-clone fraction, and tumors had the significantly higher value (p = 0.039).

On this clonotype: Its antigen is unidentified. At one boundary the junction diverges from the germline segment, which might be a read error.

Material: peripheral blood. The sequence was obtained from a man aged 40-50 years with primary liver carcinoma and hepatitis B virus infection. The chain couples TRBV10-1 to TRBJ2-3, with 10 positions matching TRBD1. The CDR3 region is CASSRPGTGASLYF. CDR3 coding DNA: TGCGCCAGCAGTCGTCCCGGGACAGGGGCAAGTCTGTACTTT.